These 25 T cell receptor beta chains share one sample of origin, sequenced in a study of vaccination and CD4 T cells after COVID-19. The treatment: approximately 9-day PBMC culture with coronavirus spike peptide pools or control peptides (ViraFEST assay). Investigators obtained the unexposed donor's CD4+ T cells before the COVID-19 pandemic (2011-2018). An Oncomine TCR Beta short-read assay was used to sequence the DNA from cultured CD4+ T cells. TCRdb re-analysed the PCR reads in MiXCR, keeping a single row per CDR3 protein. The sample has 7,000 to 9,000 distinct CDR3 sequences; about 53% are singletons. These receptors have no identified antigens. The sample taken for sequencing was CD4+ T cells from blood, cultured in vitro. Receptors were obtained from a human donor in good health.

This chain connects TRBV7-2 to TRBJ1-2, with D possibly matching TRBD1 (6 bases). Germline-derived CDR1 and CDR2 are SGHTA and FQGNSA. V lost 7 bases, J lost 1 base, and 13 bases lay in between. The CDR3 has 14 amino acids. The CDR3 here is CASTTGHRNYGYTF. The CDR3 nucleotides read TGTGCCAGCACCACGGGACACCGTAACTATGGCTACACCTTC.

V and J are TRBV6-4 and TRBJ2-1; D might be TRBD1 or TRBD2, each matching 5 bases. CDR3 length: 14 residues. The V end was cut by 8 bases, the J end by 4 bases, with 15 bases between. Germline CDR1 reads MRHNA; CDR2 reads SNTAGT. CDR3 bases: TGTGCCAGCCAGATCGGGGCTCAGTACAATGAGCAGTTCTTC. This codes for CASQIGAQYNEQFF.

J is TRBJ2-1 and V is TRBV6-1, with D unresolved. The CDR3 runs to 12 residues. Looked up from germline, CDR1 is MNHNS and CDR2 is SASEGT. V lost 6 bases and J 7 bases, leaving 10 bases between the germline ends. In DNA form, the CDR3 reads TGTGCCAGCAGGAACGGGTATAATGAGCAGTTCTTC. Translation gives CASRNGYNEQFF.

A word on this clonotype: It is unclear where the CDR3 begins or ends on the DNA, so no DNA is shown, and the CDR3 is as TCRdb lists it. The chain combines TRBV28 with TRBJ1-5; TRBD1, as called in the table, went unchecked against the DNA. The germline V gene encodes CDR1 MDHEN and CDR2 SYDVKM. The CDR3 totals 14 residues, both ends included. The chain's CDR3 is CASSSSTAPGSQHF.

This clonotype was counted a single time. This CDR3 is CASSIGGVRNTEAFF. The CDR3 bases are TGTGCCAGTAGTATAGGGGGGGTGAGGAACACTGAAGCTTTCTTT. The rearrangement links TRBV19 to TRBJ1-1; D is possibly TRBD1 (5 bases). The CDR3 consists of 15 residues. The germline CDR1 and CDR2 sequences are LNHDA and SQIVND (reference sequence). V was cut by 1 base and J by 1 base, with 10 bases left in between.

The chain links TRBV29-1 to TRBJ1-1; D remains unclear. Germline V gene data show CDR1 as SQVTM and CDR2 as ANQGSEA. The CDR3 totals 12 residues. The V and J ends lost 7 bases and 0 bases respectively, with 9 bases between them. The CDR3 DNA follows: TGCAGCGCTCATCAGCTGAACACTGAAGCTTTCTTT. This codes for CSAHQLNTEAFF.

This chain connects TRBV5-5 to TRBJ2-7, with TRBD2 identical over 9 bases. There are 15 residues in the CDR3. V lost 1 base, J lost 2 bases, and 4 bases stayed unmatched. Germline V gene sequence: CDR1 SGHKS, CDR2 YYEKEE (reference sequence). Here the CDR3 DNA reads TGTGCCAGCAGCTTGATTGCGGGAGGGCCCTACGAGCAGTACTTC. Amino acids: CASSLIAGGPYEQYF.

This chain connects TRBV7-9 to TRBJ1-3; D gene uncertain. In germline, CDR1 is SEHNR, CDR2 FQNEAQ (reference sequence). V was pared by 5 bases and J by 1 base, with 15 bases between. The CDR3 is 16 amino acids. The CDR3 coding sequence is TGTGCCAGCAGCCAACGCGGACGGCCTTCTGGAAACACCATATATTTT. Encoded protein: CASSQRGRPSGNTIYF.

J is TRBJ2-4 and V is TRBV20-1; 7 positions match TRBD2. Trimming cost V 0 bases and J 5 bases; bases outside gene matches: 7. From germline, CDR1 is DFQATT and CDR2 SNEGSKA (reference sequence). The CDR3 is 15 amino acids. This CDR3 reads CSARDGRDYQNIQYF. The CDR3 nucleotides read TGCAGTGCTAGAGATGGCCGGGACTACCAAAACATTCAGTACTTC.

This clonotype was picked up one time. The chain combines TRBV7-2 with TRBJ2-7, with D perhaps TRBD1 (5 bases). This CDR3 comprises 12 residues. From germline, CDR1 is SGHTA and CDR2 FQGNSA. V was cut by 6 bases and J by 3 bases, with 9 bases left in between. Here the CDR3 reads CASRHDSYEQYF. The CDR3 DNA reads TGTGCCAGCAGGCATGACAGCTACGAGCAGTACTTC.

This clonotype was detected a few times. CDR3 nucleotides: TGTGCCAGCAGTGAAGATTTTAGTCAAGAGACCCAGTACTTC. Protein sequence: CASSEDFSQETQYF. J is TRBJ2-5 and V is TRBV2; D unclear. The CDR3 spans 14 residues. Germline assignment: CDR1 SNHLY and CDR2 FYNNEI. With 1 base removed from V and 2 bases from J, the gap between germline ends came to 8 bases.

The chain links TRBV27 to TRBJ2-7; D is perhaps TRBD1 or TRBD2 (5 bases each). The CDR3 is made up of 14 amino acids. The V and J ends lost 3 bases and 3 bases respectively, with 12 bases between them. CDR1 and CDR2 (germline): MNHEY, SMNVEV (reference sequence). As DNA, the CDR3 is TGTGCCAGCAGTTTCACCGGGACGGACTACGAGCAGTACTTC. Amino acid sequence: CASSFTGTDYEQYF.

This chain connects TRBV19 to TRBJ1-2; 9 positions match TRBD1. CDR1 and CDR2 (germline): LNHDA, SQIVND (reference sequence). With 2 bases clipped from V and 8 bases from J, the junction kept 6 bases outside the gene matches. This CDR3 has 14 residues. The CDR3: CASSIRTGGGGYTF. CDR3 DNA sequence: TGTGCCAGTAGTATACGCACAGGGGGCGGCGGCTACACCTTC. Together with reference TRBV19 and TRBJ1-2, the CDR3 gives the full variable domain: DGGITQSPKYLFRKEGQNVTLSCEQNLNHDAMYWYRQDPGQGLRLIYYSQIVNDFQKGDIAEGYSVSREKKESFPLTVTSAQKNPTAFYLCASSIRTGGGGYTFGSGTRLTVV.

The chain links TRBV6-1 to TRBJ1-2; weak D call: TRBD1 (6 bases). The germline CDR1 and CDR2 sequences are MNHNS and SASEGT. CDR3 length: 13 amino acids. Trimming pared 6 bases from V and 8 bases from J, leaving 16 bases between. The CDR3 nucleotides are TGTGCCAGCAGGGGGGCGGGCTTAGACGGCTACACCTTC. Translated, it gives CASRGAGLDGYTF.

The sample holds a few counts of this clonotype. The J gene is TRBJ1-5, the V gene TRBV27; no clear D gene. The V end was cut by 3 bases, the J end by 4 bases, with 7 bases between. The germline V gene encodes CDR1 MNHEY and CDR2 SMNVEV (reference sequence). This CDR3 is 13 amino acids long. CDR3: CASSFDGNQPQHF. The CDR3 DNA follows: TGTGCCAGCAGTTTTGATGGGAATCAGCCCCAGCATTTT.

This clonotype turned up a few times. This rearrangement joins TRBV2 to TRBJ1-5; D unresolved. Germline CDR1 reads SNHLY; CDR2 reads FYNNEI. Trimming pared 6 bases from V and 0 bases from J, leaving 9 bases between. This CDR3 comprises 14 residues. CDR3 loop: CASSLMFSNQPQHF. The CDR3 DNA reads as TGTGCCAGCAGCCTAATGTTTAGCAATCAGCCCCAGCATTTT.

The J gene is TRBJ2-7, the V gene TRBV7-9, with 8 positions matching TRBD2. Germline V gene data show CDR1 as SEHNR and CDR2 as FQNEAQ (reference sequence). The CDR3 consists of 15 residues. V was clipped by 4 bases and J by 4 bases; unmatched bases: 9. The CDR3 region is CASSYLPGTRYEQYF. CDR3 nucleotides: TGTGCCAGCAGCTACCTCCCCGGGACTAGATACGAGCAGTACTTC.

The J gene is TRBJ1-1, the V gene TRBV25-1; D not certain. The V gene lost 6 bases and the J gene lost 0 bases, with 8 bases spanning the gap. The CDR3 is made up of 13 amino acids. From germline, CDR1 is MGHDK and CDR2 SYGVNS. CDR3 sequence: CASSRSVNTEAFF. The CDR3 DNA sequence: TGTGCCAGCAGCCGTAGTGTGAACACTGAAGCTTTCTTT.

This clonotype was picked up a small number of times. CDR3 loop: CASSYRQGTQPQHF. DNA of the CDR3: TGTGCCAGCAGTTACAGACAGGGTACTCAGCCCCAGCATTTT. The chain couples TRBV6-5 to TRBJ1-5, with 7 bases lining up with TRBD1. This CDR3 contains 14 residues. V dropped 2 bases and J dropped 6; count of bases not matched to a gene: 4. CDR1 is MNHEY, CDR2 SVGAGI, per germline.

The chain joins TRBV5-5 to TRBJ2-3; D gene ambiguous. The germline CDR1 and CDR2 sequences are SGHKS and YYEKEE (reference sequence). V was pared by 4 bases and J by 0 bases, with 18 bases between. The CDR3 has 17 amino acids. CDR3 nucleotides: TGTGCCAGCAGCCTCGGGCGTGTGAACCCTAGCACAGATACGCAGTATTTT. The encoded protein is CASSLGRVNPSTDTQYF.

The rearrangement links TRBV7-8 to TRBJ1-2; 12 bases map to TRBD1. Germline V gene lookup returns CDR1 SGHVS and CDR2 FQNEAQ. This CDR3 is built from 17 residues. The V segment lost 6 bases and the J segment 7 bases; nucleotides outside the gene matches: 15. CDR3 in DNA: TGTGCCAGCAGTTTTACACAGTCGGGACAGGGGGCCTTTGGCTACACCTTC. This sequence encodes CASSFTQSGQGAFGYTF.

This chain links TRBV18 with TRBJ1-1; no firm D call. V was clipped by 0 bases and J by 0 bases, with 11 bases between them. Germline V gene sequence: CDR1 KGHSH, CDR2 LQKENI. This CDR3 comprises 16 residues. CDR3 amino acids: CASSPPGSVMNTEAFF. The CDR3 coding sequence is TGTGCCAGCTCACCACCGGGGTCCGTAATGAACACTGAAGCTTTCTTT.

This clonotype was counted only a few times. The rearrangement links TRBV20-1 to TRBJ1-5; D is possibly TRBD1 (5 bases). This CDR3 contains 15 residues. Germline V gives CDR1 DFQATT, CDR2 SNEGSKA (reference sequence). V shed 6 bases and J shed 0 bases, with 15 bases lying between them. CDR3 nucleotides: TGCAGTGCAAAACCGGGACTTTATAGCAATCAGCCCCAGCATTTT. It is translated as CSAKPGLYSNQPQHF.

The rearrangement links TRBV7-8 to TRBJ1-1; 7 bases match TRBD1. The CDR3 is 15 amino acids. The germline gives CDR1 SGHVS, CDR2 FQNEAQ. V lost 5 bases to trimming and J lost 1 base; unmatched junction nucleotides: 7. CDR3 DNA sequence: TGTGCCAGCAGCCGCCGTGCAGGGGGGAACACTGAAGCTTTCTTT. Its protein is CASSRRAGGNTEAFF.

This CDR3 is CASSIDGTGSLHF. CDR3 DNA: TGTGCCAGTAGTATAGACGGGACAGGGTCCCTCCACTTT. The chain joins TRBV19 to TRBJ1-6; 9 bases line up with TRBD1. The CDR3 spans 13 residues. Germline CDR1 is LNHDA and CDR2 is SQIVND (reference sequence). J lost 14 bases, V lost 0 bases, and 2 bases had no gene match.